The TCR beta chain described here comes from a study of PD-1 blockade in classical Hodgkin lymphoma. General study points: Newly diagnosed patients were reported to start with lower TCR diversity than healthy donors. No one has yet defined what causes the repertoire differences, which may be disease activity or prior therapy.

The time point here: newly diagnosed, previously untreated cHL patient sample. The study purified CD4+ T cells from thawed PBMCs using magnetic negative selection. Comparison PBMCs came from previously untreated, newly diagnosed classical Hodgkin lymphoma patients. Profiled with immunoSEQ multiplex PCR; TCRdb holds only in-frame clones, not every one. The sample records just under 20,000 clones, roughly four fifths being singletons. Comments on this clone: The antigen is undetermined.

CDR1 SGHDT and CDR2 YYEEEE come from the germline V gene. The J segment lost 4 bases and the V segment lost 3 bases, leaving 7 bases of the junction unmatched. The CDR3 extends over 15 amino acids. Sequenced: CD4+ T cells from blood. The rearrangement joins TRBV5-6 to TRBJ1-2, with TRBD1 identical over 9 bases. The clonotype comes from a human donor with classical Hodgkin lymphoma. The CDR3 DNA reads TGTGCCAGCAGCTACGAAGACAGGGGGTTCTATGGCTACACCTTC. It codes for CASSYEDRGFYGYTF.